Listed here is a single T cell receptor beta chain. Its antigen is unknown. This record belongs to a study of cytomegalovirus exposure and HLA in healthy donors. Study-level results: Most of the TCR beta V segments (in an earlier analysis) were productive either about 87% or about 30% of the time. Some V segments, TRBV6-2 and TRBV6-3 among them, were indistinguishable and were therefore excluded.

This CDR3 comprises 14 residues. V shed 5 bases and J shed 5 bases, with 17 bases lying between them. Germline lookup yields CDR1 SGHRS and CDR2 YFSETQ. PCR was performed using 60 Vbeta and 13 Jbeta primers. Repertoires were generated with immunoSEQ multiplex PCR, while TCRdb's copy carries only in-frame clones and drops some. This sample's table has 70,000 to 80,000 clones. The donors gave bone marrow, and they were healthy. Input material: PBMCs. This TCR was recovered from a man between 40 and 49 years old in good health and CMV-seronegative. The V gene is TRBV5-1, the J gene TRBJ2-7, with a tentative D call TRBD1 (6 bases). CDR3 sequence (DNA): TGCGCCAGCAGACGGACAGATTCGGCCCACGAGCAGTACTTC. It encodes CASRRTDSAHEQYF. Complete variable domain (other parts from reference TRBV5-1 and TRBJ2-7): KAGVTQTPRYLIKTRGQQVTLSCSPISGHRSVSWYQQTPGQGLQFLFEYFSETQRNKGNFPGRFSGRQFSNSRSEMNVSTLELGDSALYLCASRRTDSAHEQYFGPGTRLTVT.